This is a list of T cell receptor beta chains from one sample in a study of blood T cell repertoires in COVID-19. Sequencing used immunoSEQ multiplex PCR; TCRdb keeps in-frame clones, though not all of them. The table includes around 90,000 clones, roughly 88% detected once. Sequenced: peripheral blood. The receptors were gathered from a man between 50 and 59 years old with COVID-19, enrolled during active disease. CDR3s leave out the opening cysteine and the closing phenylalanine or tryptophan.

V gene	J gene	CDR3 protein
TRBV11-3	TRBJ2-2	ASSLTGNTGELF
TRBV10-3	TRBJ2-1	AINVNRDDEQF
TRBV30	TRBJ1-2	ARELRGSPSYGYT
TRBV11-3	TRBJ1-1	ASSLYRDTEAF
TRBV2	TRBJ2-7	ASSTSNMYEQY
TRBV14	TRBJ2-1	ASSPRTSGGYNEQF
TRBV2	TRBJ2-5	ASRGTGGRSDIIWQTQY
TRBV7-3	TRBJ2-1	ASSPSSGGHNEQF
TRBV30	TRBJ1-1	AWSVGGLLNTEAF
TRBV5-5	TRBJ2-1	ASSAYRGGRGNEQF
TRBV18	TRBJ1-1	ASSPGARNTEAF